The TCR beta chain under discussion was sequenced for a study of radiotherapy plus CTLA-4 blockade in lung cancer. Study-wide context: An objective response was seen in about 18% of patients, and disease control in about 31%.

Focal radiation with ipilimumab CTLA-4 blockade was given to patients with chemo-refractory metastatic non-small-cell lung cancer. The study's findings and limits: With interferon-beta, early dynamics of blood T cell clones were reported to best predict response. TCR clones originating in tumors grew in number in blood after radiotherapy plus ipilimumab.

V was pared by 2 bases and J by 4 bases, with 22 bases between. This CDR3 is 18 amino acids long. Germline lookup yields CDR1 LNHDA and CDR2 SQIVND (reference sequence). Assay: immunoSEQ multiplex PCR; the TCRdb copy retains only in-frame clones and omits some. The profile shows about 66,000 clones, about 83% of them singletons. For this clone: Its matching antigen is unknown.

The V and J genes are TRBV19 and TRBJ2-3; D may be TRBD1 (6 bases). This material consisted of peripheral blood, taken from a patient treated with radiotherapy plus ipilimumab. This sequence originates from a human donor with non-small cell lung cancer who had a partial response to radiotherapy plus ipilimumab. CDR3 in DNA: TGTGCCAGTAGTATAAGTCTAACAGGGCTCGGTAACGCAGATACGCAGTATTTT. It translates to CASSISLTGLGNADTQYF.